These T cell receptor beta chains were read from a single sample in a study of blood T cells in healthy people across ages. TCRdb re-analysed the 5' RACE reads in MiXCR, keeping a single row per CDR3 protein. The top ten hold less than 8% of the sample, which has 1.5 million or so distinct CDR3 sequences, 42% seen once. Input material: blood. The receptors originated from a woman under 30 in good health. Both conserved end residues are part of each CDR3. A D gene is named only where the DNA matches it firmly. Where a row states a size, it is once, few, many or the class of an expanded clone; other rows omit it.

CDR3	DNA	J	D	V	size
CASSRLARRGLAEDTQYF	TGCGCCAGCAGCCGCCTAGCGAGGAGGGGACTAGCGGAAGATACGCAGTATTTT	TRBJ2-3	TRBD2	TRBV4-1	NA
CASSPVGFPHGTYNEQFF	TGTGCCAGCTCACCAGTAGGGTTCCCTCACGGAACCTACAATGAGCAGTTCTTC	TRBJ2-1	NA	TRBV18	NA
CASSWTGGTDAQYF	TGTGCCAGCAGTTGGACAGGCGGTACAGATGCGCAGTATTTT	TRBJ2-3	TRBD1	TRBV12-3/TRBV12-4	NA
CASKKFDKPDTQYF	TGTGCCAGCAAAAAGTTTGACAAGCCAGATACGCAGTATTTT	TRBJ2-3	NA	TRBV6-1	few
CAGVSTGVPGYTF	TGTGCCGGGGTTTCGACAGGGGTGCCTGGCTACACCTTC	TRBJ1-2	TRBD1	TRBV12-3/TRBV12-4	NA
CASSSDKYNEQFF	TGTGCCAGTAGTAGCGACAAATACAATGAGCAGTTCTTC	TRBJ2-1	NA	TRBV19	few
CATNPDRSGTQYF	TGTGCCACCAACCCAGACCGGAGTGGAACGCAGTATTTT	TRBJ2-3	NA	TRBV15	NA
CASSPETSAPPEQFF	TGTGCCAGCAGTCCGGAGACTAGCGCCCCTCCTGAGCAGTTCTTC	TRBJ2-1	TRBD2	TRBV6-2/TRBV6-3	NA
CASSPSDGGATNEQFF	TGTGCCAGCAGCCCCTCGGACGGGGGGGCCACGAATGAGCAGTTCTTC	TRBJ2-1	TRBD2	TRBV7-8	NA
CASSAQVNTEAFF	TGCGCCAGCAGCGCACAGGTAAACACTGAAGCTTTCTTT	TRBJ1-1	NA	TRBV5-1	many
CASSLDASGGINEQFF	TGCGCCAGCAGCTTGGACGCTAGCGGGGGGATCAATGAGCAGTTCTTC	TRBJ2-1	TRBD2	TRBV5-1	NA
CSARDQLAGKYEQYF	TGCAGTGCTAGGGACCAACTAGCGGGAAAGTACGAGCAGTACTTC	TRBJ2-7	TRBD2	TRBV20-1	NA
CATSKGGDSGANVLTF	TGTGCCACCAGTAAGGGGGGGGACTCTGGGGCCAACGTCCTGACTTTC	TRBJ2-6	NA	TRBV24-1	NA
CASSLGQGPGKTQYF	TGTGCCAGCAGCTTGGGACAGGGGCCCGGGAAGACCCAGTACTTC	TRBJ2-5	TRBD1	TRBV7-6	NA
CASSQRGSNSPLHF	TGTGCCAGCAGCCAACGGGGAAGTAATTCACCCCTCCACTTT	TRBJ1-6	NA	TRBV3-1	NA
CATSVRQTGGTDTQYF	TGTGCCACCAGCGTTCGACAGACAGGAGGCACAGATACGCAGTATTTT	TRBJ2-3	NA	TRBV15	many
CASSYRTQADEQFF	TGTGCCAGCAGTTATAGGACCCAAGCCGATGAGCAGTTCTTC	TRBJ2-1	NA	TRBV6-5	few
CSARELAGPSYEQYF	TGCAGTGCTAGAGAACTAGCGGGGCCTTCATACGAGCAGTACTTC	TRBJ2-7	TRBD2	TRBV20-1	few
CASSGGTVQETQYF	TGCGCCAGCAGCGGCGGAACAGTCCAAGAGACCCAGTACTTC	TRBJ2-5	NA	TRBV5-1	NA
CASSLWGNEQYF	TGTGCCAGCAGTTTGTGGGGAAACGAGCAGTACTTC	TRBJ2-7	NA	TRBV28	many
CASSSQGLGYGYTF	TGTGCCAGCAGCTCACAGGGGTTAGGGTATGGCTACACCTTC	TRBJ1-2	TRBD1	TRBV7-2	few
CASSPRGWDRDNYGYTF	TGTGCCAGCTCACCACGGGGTTGGGACAGGGACAACTATGGCTACACCTTC	TRBJ1-2	TRBD1	TRBV18	NA
CASSTRGASTDTQYF	TGTGCCAGCAGTACCCGAGGAGCTAGCACAGATACGCAGTATTTT	TRBJ2-3	NA	TRBV12-3/TRBV12-4	NA